Listed here is a single T cell receptor (beta chain). Roughly 0.5 to 1 ug RNA was reverse transcribed with random hexamers. Via MiXCR, TCRdb re-called the immunoSEQ multiplex PCR reads, giving one row per CDR3 protein. The sample consists of 100,000 to 150,000 distinct CDR3 sequences, around 94% of them appearing once. The sample is drawn from a study of CD8 T cells in Susac syndrome. The diagnostic criteria for definite or probable disease, as recently defined, were met by the patients with Susac syndrome. The CDR3 length is 13 residues. Germline assignment: CDR1 SGHDT and CDR2 YYEEEE. Trimming took 2 bases from V and 1 from J, leaving 6 bases between them.

This clonotype originated in a human donor with Susac syndrome. The rearrangement links TRBV5-6 to TRBJ1-1; no firm D call. Sequencing input: CD8+ T cells from PBMCs. The CDR3 loop reads CASSFGSNTEAFF. CDR3 coding DNA: TGTGCCAGCAGCTTTGGATCGAACACTGAAGCTTTCTTT.